This T cell receptor beta chain is from a study of post-analysis software for immune sequencing data. On this clonotype itself: The target antigen is unknown.

General observations from the study: A few TRBV segments occurring more often in patients than controls included TRBV5-6, TRBV5-1 and TRBV20-1. For normalized Chao1 diversity, multiple sclerosis patients scored significantly lower than controls did.

Unique molecular identifiers featured in each of the TCR beta cDNA libraries. One entry per CDR3 protein results from TCRdb running MiXCR on the PCR reads. This table has some 260,000 distinct CDR3 sequences, around 34% appearing once. In germline, CDR1 is DFQATT, CDR2 SNEGSKA (reference sequence). The CDR3 extends over 16 amino acids. After removal of 0 bases from V and 3 bases from J, the junction contained 10 bases not matched to a gene. The clonotype comes from a girl aged 10 to 17 with multiple sclerosis. The V call is TRBV20-1, the J call TRBJ2-7; 8 bases line up with TRBD2. The sample was blood. The CDR3 DNA sequence: TGCAGTGCTAGAGATCTCACTAGCGGCTCTTACTACGAGCAGTACTTC. Residues: CSARDLTSGSYYEQYF.